Presented here are 32 T cell receptor beta chains from one specimen sequenced in a study of OX40 agonist ivuxolimab in advanced cancers. The assay was immunoSEQ multiplex PCR, and TCRdb's table has in-frame clones only and misses some. The sample carries about 80,000 clones, about 92% recorded once. Specimen: CD4+ or CD8+ T cells sorted from blood, collected in a trial of the OX40 agonist ivuxolimab. The receptor set was obtained from an adult with an advanced solid tumor such as melanoma, head and neck, liver or kidney cancer.

The CDR3 DNA reads TGTGCCACCATCCCCCTTGACAGGGCGGGTCAGCCCCAGCATTTT. Its translation: CATIPLDRAGQPQHF. This chain uses TRBV6-5 with TRBJ1-5; 7 nucleotides line up with TRBD1. The V segment lost 10 bases and the J segment 6 bases; nucleotides outside the gene matches: 15. The CDR3 has 15 residues. Germline V gene lookup returns CDR1 MNHEY and CDR2 SVGAGI.

This clone was found once. This sequence joins TRBV27 and TRBJ2-7; TRBD1 is a possible D gene (6 bases). The length of the CDR3 is 13 residues. Per the germline V gene, CDR1 is MNHEY and CDR2 is SMNVEV (reference sequence). V lost 3 bases to trimming and J lost 3 bases, with 9 bases between them. This chain's CDR3 is CASSFGQFYEQYF. The DNA of the CDR3 is TGTGCCAGCAGTTTCGGACAGTTCTACGAGCAGTACTTC.

This chain links TRBV27 with TRBJ2-3; a weak D match, TRBD2 (5 bases). Looked up from germline, CDR1 is MNHEY and CDR2 is SMNVEV (reference sequence). The CDR3 has 15 residues. Trimming took off 2 bases at V and 5 bases at J, with 14 bases between the two ends. CDR3 loop: CASSLTVKGVDTQYF. In DNA form, the CDR3 reads TGTGCCAGCAGTTTAACGGTGAAGGGAGTAGATACGCAGTATTTT.

V gene TRBV4-1 combines with J gene TRBJ2-7, with TRBD1 matching over 7 bases. J was trimmed by 9 bases and V by 0 bases; bases with no gene match: 11. CDR3 length equals 15 residues. From germline, CDR1 is MGHRA and CDR2 YSYEKL. The DNA of the CDR3 is TGCGCCAGCAGCCAAGATCCTGGGACAGACCTTCGGCAGTACTTC. Translating it yields CASSQDPGTDLRQYF.

The rearrangement links TRBV5-6 to TRBJ2-5; D call uncertain. Germline V gene lookup returns CDR1 SGHDT and CDR2 YYEEEE. Trimming took 6 bases from V and 4 from J, leaving 4 bases between them. The CDR3 is made up of 10 amino acids. The CDR3 protein is CASTPETQYF. The CDR3, as DNA: TGTGCCAGCACCCCAGAGACCCAGTACTTC.

In DNA, the CDR3 is TGTGCCAGCAGCCCCGGGGTCGAGCAGTACTTC. Amino acid sequence: CASSPGVEQYF. The chain is built from TRBV6-5 and TRBJ2-7, with D perhaps matching TRBD2 (5 bases). Between the trimmed V and J ends, which lost 6 bases and 6 bases, there was a span of 9 bases. Per germline, CDR1 MNHEY and CDR2 SVGAGI. The CDR3 sequence is 11 residues long.

This clone was seen only once. The rearrangement joins TRBV7-2 to TRBJ1-3, with D uncertain. The germline V and J ends were trimmed by 5 bases and 0 bases, with 5 bases remaining between them. There are 13 residues in the CDR3. Germline V gene sequence: CDR1 SGHTA, CDR2 FQGNSA. The CDR3 DNA sequence: TGTGCCAGCAGCCCTCTCTCTGGAAACACCATATATTTT. Protein: CASSPLSGNTIYF. The complete variable domain, with remaining parts taken from reference TRBV7-2 and TRBJ1-3, reads GAGVSQSPSNKVTEKGKDVELRCDPISGHTALYWYRQSLGQGLEFLIYFQGNSAPDKSGLPSDRFSAERTGGSVSTLTIQRTQQEDSAVYLCASSPLSGNTIYFGEGSWLTVV.

The chain joins TRBV27 to TRBJ2-1; D gene unclear. V gave up 5 bases and J gave up 3 bases, with 2 bases separating them. In germline, CDR1 is MNHEY, CDR2 SMNVEV (reference sequence). The CDR3 sequence is 11 residues long. The CDR3 here is CASSDYNEQFF. CDR3 bases: TGTGCCAGCAGTGACTACAATGAGCAGTTCTTC.

The CDR3 DNA reads as TGCGCCAGCAGCCGCGACGGGGGAGGGGATGAAAAACTGTTTTTT. Encoded protein: CASSRDGGGDEKLFF. The rearrangement links TRBV5-1 to TRBJ1-4, with D perhaps TRBD1 (5 bases). The length of the CDR3 is 15 residues. Germline V gene sequence: CDR1 SGHRS, CDR2 YFSETQ. V lost 4 bases and J 6 bases, leaving 16 bases between the germline ends.

The chain combines TRBV9 with TRBJ2-3; weak D call: TRBD1 (5 bases). Trimming stripped 0 bases from V and 2 bases from J, with 10 bases between. CDR1 is SGDLS, CDR2 YYNGEE, per germline. This CDR3 region has 15 residues. For the CDR3, the DNA is TGTGCCAGCAGCGTAGGGGGCGCACCCACAGATACGCAGTATTTT. It translates to CASSVGGAPTDTQYF.

V and J are TRBV5-6 and TRBJ2-1, with D perhaps TRBD1 (5 bases). This CDR3 is built from 14 residues. Germline assignment: CDR1 SGHDT and CDR2 YYEEEE. The V gene lost 2 bases and the J gene lost 6 bases, with 12 bases spanning the gap. The CDR3 DNA is TGTGCCAGCAGCTTAGCCACAGGTGTCAATGAGCAGTTCTTC. Translating gives CASSLATGVNEQFF.

The chain employs TRBV13 and TRBJ2-3; unclear D gene. V was pared by 3 bases and J by 1 base, with 11 bases between. The CDR3 is 15 amino acids. Germline-derived CDR1 and CDR2 are PRHDT and FYEKMQ (reference sequence). The CDR3 DNA is TGTGCCAGCAGCTTCAGATCTGGGGGCACAGATACGCAGTATTTT. Amino acid sequence: CASSFRSGGTDTQYF. Full variable domain (remainder filled in from reference TRBV13 and TRBJ2-3): AAGVIQSPRHLIKEKRETATLKCYPIPRHDTVYWYQQGPGQDPQFLISFYEKMQSDKGSIPDRFSAQQFSDYHSELNMSSLELGDSALYFCASSFRSGGTDTQYFGPGTRLTVL.

The V call is TRBV27, the J call TRBJ2-1; perhaps TRBD1 as D (6 bases). Germline CDR1 is MNHEY and CDR2 is SMNVEV (reference sequence). This CDR3 comprises 16 residues. Trimming stripped 6 bases from V and 0 bases from J, with 15 bases between. CDR3 loop: CASSAQGFGSYNEQFF. CDR3 nucleotide sequence: TGTGCCAGCAGCGCTCAGGGGTTTGGCTCCTACAATGAGCAGTTCTTC.

The chain recombines TRBV6-5 with TRBJ1-5; tentatively, D is TRBD1 (5 bases). V lost 6 bases and J 3 bases, leaving 15 bases between the germline ends. CDR3 size: 15 residues. CDR1 and CDR2 from the germline V gene are MNHEY and SVGAGI. The CDR3 sequence is CASRLGRGDNQPQHF. The DNA of the CDR3 is TGTGCCAGCAGACTGGGTAGGGGAGACAATCAGCCCCAGCATTTT.

The chain couples TRBV5-4 to TRBJ1-6; D remains unclear. V lost 2 bases and J lost 14, with 11 bases in between. CDR1 is SGHNT, CDR2 YYREEE, per germline (reference sequence). CDR3 length: 12 amino acids. The CDR3 DNA sequence: TGTGCCAGCAGCTTTTGGCCCGAAGCCCTCCACTTT. Translated, it gives CASSFWPEALHF.

The chain employs TRBV4-1 and TRBJ1-5, with TRBD1 identical over 8 bases. CDR1 and CDR2 from the germline V gene are MGHRA and YSYEKL. The CDR3 has 16 amino acids. With 4 bases clipped from V and 3 bases from J, the junction kept 8 bases outside the gene matches. In nucleotides, the CDR3 is TGCGCCAGCAGCCTCTCGGGGACAGGCCACAATCAGCCCCAGCATTTT. Encoded protein: CASSLSGTGHNQPQHF.

This chain joins TRBV6-1 and TRBJ2-7; D is perhaps TRBD2 (7 bases). The V and J ends lost 4 bases and 0 bases respectively, with 10 bases between them. This CDR3 has 14 residues. Germline V gives CDR1 MNHNS, CDR2 SASEGT. The CDR3 DNA follows: TGTGCCAGCAGTGGGGGGGGCCGCTCCTACGAGCAGTACTTC. Amino acid sequence: CASSGGGRSYEQYF.

The rearrangement joins TRBV15 to TRBJ2-7, with TRBD2 identical over 8 bases. The J segment lost 4 bases and the V segment lost 7 bases, leaving 6 bases of the junction unmatched. The CDR3 spans 13 residues. From germline, CDR1 is LNHNV and CDR2 YYDKDF (reference sequence). For the CDR3, the DNA is TGTGCCACCACCCGGACGGGGGGGTACGAGCAGTACTTC. Translation gives CATTRTGGYEQYF. The complete variable domain, with remaining parts taken from reference TRBV15 and TRBJ2-7, reads DAMVIQNPRYQVTQFGKPVTLSCSQTLNHNVMYWYQQKSSQAPKLLFHYYDKDFNNEADTPDNFQSRRPNTSFCFLDIRSPGLGDTAMYLCATTRTGGYEQYFGPGTRLTVT.

This chain connects TRBV9 to TRBJ1-5; the D is unclear. Germline V gene sequence: CDR1 SGDLS, CDR2 YYNGEE. V lost 0 bases, J lost 5 bases, and 12 bases lay in between. This CDR3 has 15 amino acids. The CDR3 DNA is TGTGCCAGCAGCGTAGGGGAGGGCACGGATCAGCCCCAGCATTTT. This translates into CASSVGEGTDQPQHF. The complete variable domain, with remaining parts taken from reference TRBV9 and TRBJ1-5, reads DSGVTQTPKHLITATGQRVTLRCSPRSGDLSVYWYQQSLDQGLQFLIQYYNGEERAKGNILERFSAQQFPDLHSELNLSSLELGDSALYFCASSVGEGTDQPQHFGDGTRLSIL.

This rearrangement joins TRBV5-6 to TRBJ2-3; perhaps TRBD2 as D (6 bases). V lost 0 bases and J lost 2, with 10 bases in between. CDR3 size: 15 residues. The germline gives CDR1 SGHDT, CDR2 YYEEEE. The CDR3 nucleotides read TGTGCCAGCAGCTTGGTTGCGGGGACCACAGATACGCAGTATTTT. It specifies CASSLVAGTTDTQYF.

V is TRBV27 and J is TRBJ2-3, with D perhaps given as TRBD1 or TRBD2 (5 bases each). Germline CDR1 reads MNHEY; CDR2 reads SMNVEV (reference sequence). Between the trimmed V and J ends, which lost 5 bases and 10 bases, there was a span of 25 bases. This CDR3 is built from 16 residues. The CDR3 DNA reads TGTGCCAGCAGTCTCTCCAGGGACGGCCCACGAGAAGCGCAGTATTTT. It specifies CASSLSRDGPREAQYF.

V is TRBV4-1 and J is TRBJ2-7; D unresolved. The CDR3 has 13 residues. Trimming stripped 1 base from V and 5 bases from J, with 9 bases between. Germline V lookup: CDR1 MGHRA, CDR2 YSYEKL. This CDR3 is CASSQVAADEQYF. Here the CDR3 DNA reads TGCGCCAGCAGCCAAGTCGCGGCCGACGAGCAGTACTTC.

The V and J genes are TRBV6-4 and TRBJ1-1, with no clear D. Deletions cut 3 bases from V and 6 bases from J, with 14 bases between. The germline V gene has CDR1 MRHNA and CDR2 SNTAGT. The CDR3 has 14 amino acids. CDR3: CASSERSEGAEAFF. In DNA, the CDR3 is TGTGCCAGCAGTGAGAGGTCCGAGGGCGCTGAAGCTTTCTTT.

This clone showed up just once. The rearrangement uses TRBV10-2 and TRBJ2-4; no clear D. Germline CDR1 WSHSY, CDR2 SAAADI. CDR3 length: 11 residues. V lost 8 bases and J 8 bases, leaving 10 bases between the germline ends. CDR3 in amino acids: CASGIFDIQYF. DNA of the CDR3: TGCGCCAGCGGGATCTTTGACATTCAGTACTTC.

The chain is built from TRBV13 and TRBJ2-1, with 10 bases fitting TRBD1. Germline loops: CDR1 PRHDT, CDR2 FYEKMQ (reference sequence). The CDR3 length is 15 residues. Germline trimming cut 4 bases from V and 4 bases from J; bases unmatched to any gene: 4. CDR3 bases: TGTGCCAGCAGCTCCCGGGACAGGGGTTACAATGAGCAGTTCTTC. Translated: CASSSRDRGYNEQFF. Together with reference TRBV13 and TRBJ2-1, the CDR3 gives the full variable domain: AAGVIQSPRHLIKEKRETATLKCYPIPRHDTVYWYQQGPGQDPQFLISFYEKMQSDKGSIPDRFSAQQFSDYHSELNMSSLELGDSALYFCASSSRDRGYNEQFFGPGTRLTVL.

V and J are TRBV7-2 and TRBJ2-1, with 15 positions matching TRBD2. Germline V gene data show CDR1 as SGHTA and CDR2 as FQGNSA. The length of the CDR3 is 17 residues. The trim removed 0 bases at V and 10 bases at J, leaving 7 bases unmatched. CDR3 loop: CASSLAAWTSGGVEQFF. The CDR3, as DNA: TGTGCCAGCAGCTTAGCTGCTTGGACTAGCGGGGGGGTCGAGCAGTTCTTC.

The chain is built from TRBV7-9 and TRBJ2-7; 9 nucleotides line up with TRBD1. Germline V lookup: CDR1 SEHNR, CDR2 FQNEAQ (reference sequence). J lost 3 bases, V lost 4 bases, and 4 bases had no gene match. This CDR3 has 14 amino acids. CDR3 residues: CASSSGTGNYEQYF. CDR3 nucleotide sequence: TGTGCCAGCAGCTCCGGGACAGGGAACTACGAGCAGTACTTC.

This chain uses TRBV5-1 with TRBJ2-7, with 7 bases aligning to TRBD1. V shed 4 bases, J shed 4 bases, and the junction held 11 bases outside the gene matches. The CDR3 has 15 amino acids. CDR1 and CDR2 (germline): SGHRS, YFSETQ. The CDR3 sequence: CASSPVGQQDYEQYF. In DNA, the CDR3 is TGCGCCAGCAGCCCGGTGGGACAGCAAGATTACGAGCAGTACTTC.

This clone was seen a few times. The V gene is TRBV27, the J gene TRBJ1-1; the match to TRBD1 covers 9 bases. The CDR3 loop spans 14 amino acids. Germline CDR1 and CDR2: MNHEY and SMNVEV (reference sequence). J was trimmed by 11 bases and V by 7 bases; bases with no gene match: 14. CDR3 coding DNA: TGTGCCAGCACGTGGGGGGGACAGGGTCGGTCCGCTTTCTTT. The encoded protein is CASTWGGQGRSAFF.

The V call is TRBV5-6, the J call TRBJ2-7; D is undetermined. Germline V gene lookup returns CDR1 SGHDT and CDR2 YYEEEE. The CDR3 length is 12 residues. V was shortened by 5 bases and J by 3 bases, with 9 bases between the two germline ends. This CDR3 is CASSQQIYEQYF. The CDR3, as DNA: TGTGCCAGCAGTCAACAGATCTACGAGCAGTACTTC.

The V gene is TRBV6-1, the J gene TRBJ2-7, with a tentative D call TRBD2 (6 bases). Germline-derived CDR1 and CDR2 are MNHNS and SASEGT. The CDR3 consists of 12 residues. V was cut by 11 bases and J by 5 bases, with 16 bases left in between. CDR3 coding DNA: TGTGCCGGTGGTAGGCCGGGGGACGAGCAGTACTTC. Translation gives CAGGRPGDEQYF.

The V and J genes are TRBV10-3 and TRBJ1-1, with a tentative D call TRBD1 (6 bases). V gave up 3 bases and J gave up 3 bases, with 14 bases separating them. The CDR3 covers 15 residues. Looked up from germline, CDR1 is ENHRY and CDR2 is SYGVKD. The CDR3 sequence is CAISDVQGEYTEAFF. The CDR3 nucleotides read TGTGCCATCAGTGATGTACAGGGCGAATACACTGAAGCTTTCTTT.